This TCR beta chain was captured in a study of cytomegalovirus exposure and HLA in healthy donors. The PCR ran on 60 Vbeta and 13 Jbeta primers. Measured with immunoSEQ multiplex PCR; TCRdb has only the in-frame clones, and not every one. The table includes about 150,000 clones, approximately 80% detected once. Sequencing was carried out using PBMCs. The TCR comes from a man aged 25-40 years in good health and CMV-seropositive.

CDR3 sequence: CASSVEGDNGYTF. In DNA, the CDR3 is TGTGCCAGCAGCGTGGAGGGAGATAATGGCTACACCTTC. The chain combines TRBV9 with TRBJ1-2, with D hard to call. The CDR3 spans 13 residues. V dropped 2 bases and J dropped 6 bases, with 11 bases sitting between them. Per the germline V gene, CDR1 is SGDLS and CDR2 is YYNGEE.